The 13 T cell receptor beta chains below were found in one sample sequenced in a study of a mutant IDH1 vaccine in newly diagnosed glioma. Time point of the sample: week 23, last vaccination. The vaccine gave 300 ug of a 20-mer mutant IDH1 peptide subcutaneously per dose. These receptors have no identified antigens. Clones were read by immunoSEQ multiplex PCR, and TCRdb kept only the in-frame ones, dropping some. This table holds approximately 62,000 clones, 80% to 90% found once. The sequencing here drew on PBMCs, taken from a glioma patient whose treatment included an IDH1 peptide vaccine. The receptor source for this set is a man younger than 45 with glioma.

V is TRBV6-4 and J is TRBJ2-7; 15 bases match TRBD2. This CDR3 is built from 18 residues. Germline V gene sequence: CDR1 MRHNA, CDR2 SNTAGT. V shed 5 bases and J 0 bases; nucleotides not matched to a gene: 8. The chain's CDR3 is CASSHTGTSGGSSYEQYF. CDR3 bases: TGTGCCAGCAGTCATACCGGGACTAGCGGGGGGAGCTCCTACGAGCAGTACTTC.

CDR3 amino acids: CATHDIFSQYF. The CDR3, as DNA: TGTGCCACCCACGACATTTTCTCCCAGTACTTC. The chain links TRBV6-6 to TRBJ2-5, with D uncertain. Germline V gives CDR1 MNHNY, CDR2 SVGAGI (reference sequence). The V end lost 10 bases, the J end lost 9 bases, and 15 bases lay between the germline ends. There are 11 residues in the CDR3.

The chain combines TRBV5-1 with TRBJ2-7; D call uncertain. CDR1 and CDR2 (germline): SGHRS, YFSETQ. The CDR3 is 14 amino acids. Trimming stripped 7 bases from V and 1 base from J, with 15 bases between. CDR3 sequence: CASAKVMGSYEQYF. As DNA, the CDR3 is TGCGCCAGCGCGAAGGTAATGGGGTCCTACGAGCAGTACTTC.

This clone has more than one count but fewer than ten. CDR3 region: CSVKDGELFF. The CDR3 nucleotides read TGCAGCGTGAAGGACGGGGAGCTGTTTTTT. V and J are TRBV29-1 and TRBJ2-2; D gene ambiguous. Germline-derived CDR1 and CDR2 are SQVTM and ANQGSEA. This CDR3 has 10 residues. Between the trimmed V and J ends, which lost 6 bases and 7 bases, there was a span of 6 bases.

The rearrangement joins TRBV5-1 to TRBJ1-5; no reliable D call. The germline V and J ends were trimmed by 0 bases and 5 bases, with 6 bases remaining between them. CDR3 length: 13 residues. The germline V gene has CDR1 SGHRS and CDR2 YFSETQ. Here the CDR3 reads CASSLVPHQPQHF. CDR3 bases: TGCGCCAGCAGCTTGGTGCCCCATCAGCCCCAGCATTTT.

This chain uses TRBV14 with TRBJ2-1, with D unresolved. The CDR3 covers 16 residues. The germline V gene has CDR1 SGHDN and CDR2 FVKESK. V shed 0 bases and J shed 0 bases, with 9 bases lying between them. The CDR3 DNA follows: TGTGCCAGCAGCCAAGATGCGGCAGACTCCTACAATGAGCAGTTCTTC. Translation gives CASSQDAADSYNEQFF. The full variable domain, rest sourced from reference TRBV14 and TRBJ2-1, is EAGVTQFPSHSVIEKGQTVTLRCDPISGHDNLYWYRRVMGKEIKFLLHFVKESKQDESGMPNNRFLAERTGGTYSTLKVQPAELEDSGVYFCASSQDAADSYNEQFFGPGTRLTVL.

The chain is built from TRBV7-8 and TRBJ1-1; D might be TRBD1 (5 bases). Per the germline V gene, CDR1 is SGHVS and CDR2 is FQNEAQ. The CDR3 has 14 residues. The V gene lost 1 base and the J gene lost 11 bases, with 17 bases spanning the gap. The CDR3 reads CASSLVAQGRDAFF. For the CDR3, the DNA is TGTGCCAGCAGCTTAGTCGCTCAGGGAAGGGATGCTTTCTTT.

V gene TRBV5-1 combines with J gene TRBJ1-4; D unclear. The V end was cut by 5 bases, the J end by 0 bases, with 11 bases between. CDR1 is SGHRS and CDR2 is YFSETQ in the germline V gene. CDR3 length: 15 residues. This CDR3 is CASSQTGATNEKLFF. In DNA, the CDR3 is TGCGCCAGCAGTCAGACGGGTGCAACTAATGAAAAACTGTTTTTT. Based on the CDR3 plus reference TRBV5-1 and TRBJ1-4, the full variable domain is KAGVTQTPRYLIKTRGQQVTLSCSPISGHRSVSWYQQTPGQGLQFLFEYFSETQRNKGNFPGRFSGRQFSNSRSEMNVSTLELGDSALYLCASSQTGATNEKLFFGSGTQLSVL.

V is TRBV2 and J is TRBJ2-2; 14 nucleotides match TRBD2. This CDR3 spans 18 amino acids. Germline V gene lookup returns CDR1 SNHLY and CDR2 FYNNEI. V lost 8 bases and J lost 11; bases outside the gene matches: 19. The CDR3 sequence is CASADLLRGLAGEGELFF. The CDR3 coding sequence is TGTGCCAGCGCCGACCTACTCCGGGGACTAGCGGGGGAAGGAGAGCTGTTTTTT.

The chain joins TRBV9 to TRBJ1-4; no definite D call. CDR3 length: 14 residues. Trimming left V 0 bases short and J 5 bases short, with 8 bases between. From germline, CDR1 is SGDLS and CDR2 YYNGEE. The CDR3 DNA reads as TGTGCCAGCAGCGTAGGGAGGGTGAATGAAAAACTGTTTTTT. Residues: CASSVGRVNEKLFF.

This sequence joins TRBV19 and TRBJ2-3; 10 bases fit TRBD1. Trimming at V came to 3 bases and at J to 4 bases, leaving 7 bases not matched to a gene. The CDR3 covers 16 residues. The germline V gene encodes CDR1 LNHDA and CDR2 SQIVND (reference sequence). The CDR3 DNA reads TGTGCCAGTAGTATTAGGACAGGGGGGAAGGCAGATACGCAGTATTTT. Translating gives CASSIRTGGKADTQYF. Together with reference TRBV19 and TRBJ2-3, the CDR3 gives the full variable domain: DGGITQSPKYLFRKEGQNVTLSCEQNLNHDAMYWYRQDPGQGLRLIYYSQIVNDFQKGDIAEGYSVSREKKESFPLTVTSAQKNPTAFYLCASSIRTGGKADTQYFGPGTRLTVL.

The V and J genes are TRBV28 and TRBJ1-1, with TRBD1 as a possible D gene (6 bases). The V gene's germline CDR1 is MDHEN and CDR2 SYDVKM. The V end was cut by 4 bases, the J end by 2 bases, with 20 bases between. The CDR3 extends over 17 amino acids. The CDR3 is CASSYRDKGGTNTEAFF. In DNA form, the CDR3 reads TGTGCCAGCAGTTATAGAGATAAGGGGGGAACTAACACTGAAGCTTTCTTT.

This chain uses TRBV5-1 with TRBJ2-3, with D possibly TRBD1 on 8 matching bases. V lost 4 bases and J lost 4, with 10 bases in between. Germline values: CDR1 SGHRS, CDR2 YFSETQ. This CDR3 is 13 amino acids long. CDR3 protein: CASSTGGADTQYF. CDR3 coding DNA: TGCGCCAGCAGCACAGGGGGGGCAGATACGCAGTATTTT.